These T cell receptor beta chains were read from a single sample in a study of response to subunit inactivated influenza vaccine. A single record per CDR3 protein comes from TCRdb applying MiXCR to the RT-PCR reads. The profile shows around 600,000 distinct CDR3 sequences, 11% of them singletons. These data also formed part of another study, on T cells expressing NK-cell markers.

This specimen consisted of PBMCs from blood, obtained on the day of vaccination. The receptors stem from a man in his fifties who received an inactivated influenza vaccine. Both conserved end residues are part of each CDR3. Fields, in order: clone size, V gene, D gene, J gene, CDR3 protein, CDR3 DNA. D genes are given only for firm matches. The size entry is marked missing in some rows and otherwise reads once, few, many or a size class.

many	TRBV11-2	TRBD2	TRBJ2-7	CASSLVAAREWGYEQYF	TGTGCCAGCAGCTTAGTGGCCGCGCGGGAGTGGGGTTACGAGCAGTACTTC
many	TRBV30	NA	TRBJ1-6	CAWSTGPSSYNSPLHF	TGTGCCTGGAGCACAGGGCCGAGCTCCTATAATTCACCCCTCCACTTT
NA	TRBV7-9	NA	TRBJ2-5	CASSPRGGKWETQYF	TGTGCCAGCAGTCCACGTGGCGGGAAATGGGAGACCCAGTACTTC
NA	TRBV28	TRBD1	TRBJ1-1	CASKEPGQSEVGTEAFF	TGTGCCAGCAAAGAACCGGGACAGTCAGAAGTGGGCACTGAAGCTTTCTTT
NA	TRBV12-3/TRBV12-4	NA	TRBJ2-5	CASRRDLETQYF	TGTGCCAGCAGGCGGGACTTAGAGACCCAGTACTTC
few	TRBV20-1	TRBD2	TRBJ2-1	CSARENGLAGNEQFF	TGCAGTGCTAGAGAGAACGGACTAGCGGGCAATGAGCAGTTCTTC
NA	TRBV6-2/TRBV6-3	TRBD2	TRBJ2-1	CASGLAGGYNEQFF	TGTGCCAGCGGACTAGCGGGGGGTTACAATGAGCAGTTCTTC
NA	TRBV7-9	NA	TRBJ1-1	CASSLAGAPPNTEAFF	TGTGCCAGCAGCTTAGCGGGGGCGCCCCCGAACACTGAAGCTTTCTTT
few	TRBV7-8	NA	TRBJ2-7	CASSLGFGMSSYEQYF	TGTGCCAGCAGCTTGGGGTTTGGCATGAGCTCCTACGAGCAGTACTTC
NA	TRBV6-5	NA	TRBJ2-2	CASSYGKLNTGELFF	TGTGCCAGCAGCTACGGGAAGCTGAACACCGGGGAGCTGTTTTTT
few	TRBV5-1	TRBD1	TRBJ1-2	CASSLEGQAYGYTF	TGCGCCAGCAGCTTGGAAGGACAGGCCTATGGCTACACCTTC
many	TRBV29-1	TRBD1	TRBJ1-1	CSVYRGQGTEAFF	TGCAGCGTGTACAGGGGGCAAGGAACTGAAGCTTTCTTT
NA	TRBV7-9	NA	TRBJ1-2	CASSPLRLGLVTF	TGTGCCAGCAGCCCTCTACGACTGGGGCTGGTGACCTTC
few	TRBV4-3	NA	TRBJ1-2	CASSHSIDYGYTF	TGCGCCAGCAGCCACTCGATTGACTATGGCTACACCTTC
NA	TRBV5-1	TRBD1	TRBJ1-1	CASRRTGLDTEAFF	TGCGCCAGCAGAAGGACAGGATTGGACACTGAAGCTTTCTTT
few	TRBV6-1	TRBD2	TRBJ2-3	CASRGSGVFTDTQYF	TGTGCCAGCAGGGGTAGCGGGGTCTTCACAGATACGCAGTATTTT
few	TRBV12-3/TRBV12-4	TRBD2	TRBJ2-5	CASSRRGRETQYF	TGTGCCAGCAGTAGGCGGGGGAGAGAGACCCAGTACTTC
NA	TRBV7-8	NA	TRBJ1-1	CVSSTGGTEAFF	TGTGTCAGCAGCACAGGCGGCACTGAAGCTTTCTTT
few	TRBV27	NA	TRBJ2-7	CASSYLGGFIYEQYF	TGTGCCAGCAGTTACCTTGGGGGTTTTATTTACGAGCAGTACTTC
NA	TRBV5-4	NA	TRBJ2-1	CASSLEVGSYNEQFF	TGTGCCAGCAGCTTGGAAGTCGGCTCCTACAATGAGCAGTTCTTC